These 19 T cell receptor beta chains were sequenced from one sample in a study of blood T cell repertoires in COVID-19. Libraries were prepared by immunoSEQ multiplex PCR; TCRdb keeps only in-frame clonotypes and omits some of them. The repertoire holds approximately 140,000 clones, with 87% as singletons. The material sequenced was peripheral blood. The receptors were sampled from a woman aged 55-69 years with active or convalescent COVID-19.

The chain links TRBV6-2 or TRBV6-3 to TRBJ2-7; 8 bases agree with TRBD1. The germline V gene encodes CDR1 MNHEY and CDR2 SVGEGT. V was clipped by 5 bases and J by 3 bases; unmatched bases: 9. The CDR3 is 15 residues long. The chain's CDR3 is CASSKRQGNNYEQYF. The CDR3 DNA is TGTGCCAGCAGTAAGAGACAGGGGAATAACTACGAGCAGTACTTC.

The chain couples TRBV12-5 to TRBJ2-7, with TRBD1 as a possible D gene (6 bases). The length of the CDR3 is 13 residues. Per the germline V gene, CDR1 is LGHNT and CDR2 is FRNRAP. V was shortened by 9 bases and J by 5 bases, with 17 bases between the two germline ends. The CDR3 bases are TGTGCTAGCTGTCGACAGGCTCGAAACGAGCAGTACTTC. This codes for CASCRQARNEQYF. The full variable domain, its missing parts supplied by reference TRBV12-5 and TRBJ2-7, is DARVTQTPRHKVTEMGQEVTMRCQPILGHNTVFWYRQTMMQGLELLAYFRNRAPLDDSGMPKDRFSAEMPDATLATLKIQPSEPRDSAVYFCASCRQARNEQYFGPGTRLTVT.

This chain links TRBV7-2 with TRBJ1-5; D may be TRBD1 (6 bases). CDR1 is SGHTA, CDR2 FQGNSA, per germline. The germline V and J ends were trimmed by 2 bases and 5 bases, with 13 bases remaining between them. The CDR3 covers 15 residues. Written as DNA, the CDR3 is TGTGCCAGCAGCTTATGGGGGCAGGTGGATCAGCCCCAGCATTTT. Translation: CASSLWGQVDQPQHF.

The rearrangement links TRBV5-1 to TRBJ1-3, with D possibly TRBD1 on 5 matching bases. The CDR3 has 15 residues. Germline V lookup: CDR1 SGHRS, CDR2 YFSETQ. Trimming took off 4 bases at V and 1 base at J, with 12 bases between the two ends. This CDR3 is CASSPDGHSGNTIYF. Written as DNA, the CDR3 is TGCGCCAGCAGCCCGGACGGACATTCTGGAAACACCATATATTTT.

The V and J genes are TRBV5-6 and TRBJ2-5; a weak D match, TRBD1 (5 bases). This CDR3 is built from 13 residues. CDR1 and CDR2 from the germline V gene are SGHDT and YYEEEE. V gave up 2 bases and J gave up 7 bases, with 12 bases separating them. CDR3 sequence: CASSFQGTVTQYF. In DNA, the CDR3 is TGTGCCAGCAGCTTTCAGGGTACGGTGACCCAGTACTTC.

The CDR3 DNA reads as TGTGCCAGCAGTTCGCAGCGGGGGCCCGACTACGAGCAGTACTTC. Translation gives CASSSQRGPDYEQYF. V usage is TRBV6-5 and J usage is TRBJ2-7; 8 bases line up with TRBD2. Losses at the gene ends were 4 bases for V and 3 bases for J; bases not matched to a gene: 8. Germline V CDR1 and CDR2: MNHEY, SVGAGI. The CDR3 runs to 15 residues.

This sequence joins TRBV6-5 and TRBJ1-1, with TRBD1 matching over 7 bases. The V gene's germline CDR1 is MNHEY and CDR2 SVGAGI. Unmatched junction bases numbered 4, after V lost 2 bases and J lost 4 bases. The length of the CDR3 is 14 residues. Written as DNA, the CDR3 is TGTGCCAGCAGTTACCAGACAGGGAGCACTGAAGCTTTCTTT. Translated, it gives CASSYQTGSTEAFF.

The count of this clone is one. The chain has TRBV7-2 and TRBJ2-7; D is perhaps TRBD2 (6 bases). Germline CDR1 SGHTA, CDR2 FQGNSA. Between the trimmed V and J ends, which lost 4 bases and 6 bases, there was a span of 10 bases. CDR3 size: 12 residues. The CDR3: CASSWGLGEQYF. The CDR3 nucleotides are TGTGCCAGCAGCTGGGGACTCGGCGAGCAGTACTTC. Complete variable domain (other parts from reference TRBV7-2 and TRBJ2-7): GAGVSQSPSNKVTEKGKDVELRCDPISGHTALYWYRQSLGQGLEFLIYFQGNSAPDKSGLPSDRFSAERTGGSVSTLTIQRTQQEDSAVYLCASSWGLGEQYFGPGTRLTVT.

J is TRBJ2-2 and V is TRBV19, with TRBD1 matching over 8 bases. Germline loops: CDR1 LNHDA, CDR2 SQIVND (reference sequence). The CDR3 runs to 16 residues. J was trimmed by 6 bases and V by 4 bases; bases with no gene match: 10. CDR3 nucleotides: TGTGCCAGTAGTAAAGGTGGGACAGGTGGGGCCGGGGAGCTGTTTTTT. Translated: CASSKGGTGGAGELFF.

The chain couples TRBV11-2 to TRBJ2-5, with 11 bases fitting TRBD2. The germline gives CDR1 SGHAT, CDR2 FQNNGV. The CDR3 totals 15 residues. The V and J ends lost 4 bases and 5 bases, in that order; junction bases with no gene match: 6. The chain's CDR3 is CASSSLAGGQETQYF. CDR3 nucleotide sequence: TGTGCCAGCAGCTCTTTAGCGGGGGGGCAGGAGACCCAGTACTTC.

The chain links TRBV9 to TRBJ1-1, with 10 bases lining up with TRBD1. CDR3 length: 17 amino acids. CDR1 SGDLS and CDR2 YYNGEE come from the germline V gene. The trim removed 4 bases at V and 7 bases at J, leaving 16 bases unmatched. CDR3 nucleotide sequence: TGTGCCAGCAGCACCCAGCTCGGGACAGGGGACCATGGTGAAGCTTTCTTT. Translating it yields CASSTQLGTGDHGEAFF.

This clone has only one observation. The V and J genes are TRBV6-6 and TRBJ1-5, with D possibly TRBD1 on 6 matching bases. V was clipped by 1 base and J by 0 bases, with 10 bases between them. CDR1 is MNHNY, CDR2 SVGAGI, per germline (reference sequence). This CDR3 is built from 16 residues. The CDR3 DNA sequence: TGTGCCAGCAGTTACTATCGGACAGATAGCAATCAGCCCCAGCATTTT. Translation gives CASSYYRTDSNQPQHF.

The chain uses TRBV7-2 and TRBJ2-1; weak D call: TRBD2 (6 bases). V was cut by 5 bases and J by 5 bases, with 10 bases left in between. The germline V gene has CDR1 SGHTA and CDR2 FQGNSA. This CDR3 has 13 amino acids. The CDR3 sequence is CASSQGLNNEQFF. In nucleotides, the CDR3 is TGTGCCAGCAGCCAGGGACTGAACAATGAGCAGTTCTTC.

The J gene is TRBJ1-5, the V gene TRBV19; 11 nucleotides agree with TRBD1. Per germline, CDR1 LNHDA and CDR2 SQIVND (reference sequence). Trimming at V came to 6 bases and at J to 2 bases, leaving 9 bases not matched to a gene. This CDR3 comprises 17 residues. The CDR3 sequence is CASRRTGGVLGNQPQHF. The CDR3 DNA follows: TGTGCCAGTAGACGGACAGGGGGCGTTTTAGGCAATCAGCCCCAGCATTTT. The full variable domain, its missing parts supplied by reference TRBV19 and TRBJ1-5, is DGGITQSPKYLFRKEGQNVTLSCEQNLNHDAMYWYRQDPGQGLRLIYYSQIVNDFQKGDIAEGYSVSREKKESFPLTVTSAQKNPTAFYLCASRRTGGVLGNQPQHFGDGTRLSIL.

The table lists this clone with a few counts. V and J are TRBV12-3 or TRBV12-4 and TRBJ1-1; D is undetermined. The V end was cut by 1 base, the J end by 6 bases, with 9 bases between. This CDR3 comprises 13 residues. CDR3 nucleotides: TGTGCCAGCAGTTTAGAACGAGGGCCTGAAGCTTTCTTT. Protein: CASSLERGPEAFF.

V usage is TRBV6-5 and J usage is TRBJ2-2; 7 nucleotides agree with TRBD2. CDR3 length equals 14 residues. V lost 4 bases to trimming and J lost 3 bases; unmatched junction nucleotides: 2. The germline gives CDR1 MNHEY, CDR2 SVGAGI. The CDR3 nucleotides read TGTGCCAGCAGTTGGAGCGGGGACACCGGGGAGCTGTTTTTT. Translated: CASSWSGDTGELFF.

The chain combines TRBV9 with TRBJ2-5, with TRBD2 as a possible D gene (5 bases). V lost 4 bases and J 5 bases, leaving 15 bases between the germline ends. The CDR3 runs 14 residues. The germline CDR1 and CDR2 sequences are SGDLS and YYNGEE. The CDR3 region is CASSSRAGGETQYF. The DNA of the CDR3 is TGTGCCAGCAGCAGTAGGGCGGGCGGGGAGACCCAGTACTTC.

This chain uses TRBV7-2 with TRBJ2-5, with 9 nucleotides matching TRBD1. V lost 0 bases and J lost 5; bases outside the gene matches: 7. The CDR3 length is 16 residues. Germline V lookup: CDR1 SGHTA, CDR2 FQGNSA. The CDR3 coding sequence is TGTGCCAGCAGCTTAGCGGTTGGACAGGGGATGGAGACCCAGTACTTC. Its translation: CASSLAVGQGMETQYF.

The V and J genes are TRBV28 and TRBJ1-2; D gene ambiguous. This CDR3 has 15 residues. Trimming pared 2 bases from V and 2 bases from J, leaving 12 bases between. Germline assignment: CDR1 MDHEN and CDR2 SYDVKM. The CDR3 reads CASSLAQRGNYGYTF. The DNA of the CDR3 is TGTGCCAGCAGTTTAGCCCAGCGGGGAAACTATGGCTACACCTTC.